These 19 T cell receptor beta chains were all obtained from the same sample, sequenced in a study of glioma-infiltrating T cells after dendritic cell vaccination. The method was immunoSEQ multiplex PCR; TCRdb's version includes in-frame clones alone and lacks a portion of them. The sample has 85,000 to 110,000 clones, roughly 79% seen once; the top ten hold approximately 12%. The source was blood, collected before dendritic cell vaccination. The source is a human donor with glioblastoma.

V is TRBV15 and J is TRBJ2-1, with unresolved D. Trimming pared 5 bases from V and 0 bases from J, leaving 17 bases between. In germline, CDR1 is LNHNV, CDR2 YYDKDF (reference sequence). The CDR3 has 17 amino acids. CDR3 protein: CATSEAYRPSSYNEQFF. CDR3 DNA sequence: TGTGCCACCAGCGAGGCTTATAGGCCCAGCTCCTACAATGAGCAGTTCTTC.

The chain has TRBV4-2 and TRBJ2-2; 10 nucleotides align to TRBD1. The CDR3 is 19 amino acids. The V gene end was trimmed by 3 bases and the J gene end by 2 bases; junction bases not matched to a gene: 12. Germline assignment: CDR1 LGHNA and CDR2 YNFKEQ. CDR3 nucleotides: TGTGCCAGCAGCCAGAGACAGGGGGCGCGTCGGGCTAACACCGGGGAGCTGTTTTTT. Amino acids: CASSQRQGARRANTGELFF.

Of note for this clone: The junction departs from the called germline gene at one end, perhaps through a read error. The chain has TRBV14 and TRBJ2-7; no clear D. Germline loops: CDR1 SGHDN, CDR2 FVKESK. This CDR3 has 13 amino acids. The CDR3 DNA sequence: TGTGCCAGCAGCCAAGATCCGGCCATTAATCAGGCCTTC. This codes for CASSQDPAINQAF.

V and J are TRBV15 and TRBJ2-5, with 12 bases matching TRBD1. Germline trimming cut 3 bases from V and 7 bases from J; bases unmatched to any gene: 6. CDR3 size: 15 residues. CDR1 and CDR2 from the germline V gene are LNHNV and YYDKDF (reference sequence). The CDR3 DNA is TGTGCCACCAGCAGGGGGACAGGGGGCCTAGGGACCCAGTACTTC. Protein: CATSRGTGGLGTQYF.

The rearrangement joins TRBV5-8 to TRBJ1-4; tentative D call: TRBD1 (6 bases). This CDR3 comprises 14 residues. Germline CDR1 and CDR2: SGHTS and YDEGEE. Trimming pared 4 bases from V and 6 bases from J, leaving 13 bases between. CDR3 region: CASSVGAGDEKLFF. CDR3 sequence (DNA): TGTGCCAGCAGCGTCGGGGCAGGGGATGAAAAACTGTTTTTT.

This clone came up a few times. Sequence at one end of the junction differs from germline and may be a read error. CDR3 residues: CASSVEDWGGNEQFF. The CDR3 region has the DNA TGTGCCAGTAGTGTAGAGGACTGGGGGGGCAATGAGCAGTTCTTC. V usage is TRBV19 and J usage is TRBJ2-1; 7 bases line up with TRBD2. The CDR3 covers 15 residues. Germline loops: CDR1 LNHDA, CDR2 SQIVND (reference sequence). Full variable domain (rest looked up from reference TRBV19 and TRBJ2-1): DGGITQSPKYLFRKEGQNVTLSCEQNLNHDAMYWYRQDPGQGLRLIYYSQIVNDFQKGDIAEGYSVSREKKESFPLTVTSAQKNPTAFYLCASSVEDWGGNEQFFGPGTRLTVL.

The J gene is TRBJ2-1, the V gene TRBV10-2; 7 bases are shared with TRBD1. The CDR3 is 19 amino acids. The germline V gene encodes CDR1 WSHSY and CDR2 SAAADI. Trimming cost V 0 bases and J 2 bases; bases outside gene matches: 13. Here the CDR3 DNA reads TGCGCCAGCAGTGAGTCAGACCCTACACTGCAGGGGGCCTACAATGAGCAGTTCTTC. Its protein is CASSESDPTLQGAYNEQFF.

The chain is built from TRBV10-1 and TRBJ2-1, with 7 nucleotides matching TRBD2. With 0 bases clipped from V and 5 bases from J, the junction kept 7 bases outside the gene matches. CDR1 is WNHNN and CDR2 is SYGVQD in the germline V gene (reference sequence). This CDR3 spans 16 amino acids. This CDR3 reads CASSESNGGINNEQFF. CDR3 nucleotides: TGCGCCAGCAGTGAGTCGAACGGGGGGATAAACAATGAGCAGTTCTTC.

V and J are TRBV27 and TRBJ2-1, with D tentatively TRBD1 (6 bases). CDR1 is MNHEY and CDR2 is SMNVEV in the germline V gene (reference sequence). The CDR3 contains 15 residues. The V and J ends lost 6 bases and 3 bases respectively, with 15 bases between them. CDR3 sequence: CASRLGADNYNEQFF. CDR3 DNA: TGTGCCAGCAGGTTGGGGGCTGATAACTACAATGAGCAGTTCTTC.

V gene TRBV2 combines with J gene TRBJ2-6; D gene unclear. Germline-derived CDR1 and CDR2 are SNHLY and FYNNEI. Between the trimmed V and J ends, which lost 4 bases and 2 bases, there was a span of 6 bases. This CDR3 is built from 14 residues. The CDR3 bases are TGTGCCAGCAGTGTATTTACTGGGGCCAACGTCCTGACTTTC. It specifies CASSVFTGANVLTF.

The V and J genes are TRBV4-3 and TRBJ2-6, with a tentative D call TRBD2 (5 bases). The CDR3 has 17 residues. Germline assignment: CDR1 LGHNA and CDR2 YSLEER. The ends were cut back, 1 base at V and 0 bases at J, with 10 bases in the middle. CDR3 nucleotide sequence: TGCGCCAGCAGCCAAGTGGTGGACTTCTCTGGGGCCAACGTCCTGACTTTC. Translation gives CASSQVVDFSGANVLTF.

A few counts support this clone. This chain connects TRBV5-1 to TRBJ1-1; 8 bases are a match to TRBD1. The CDR3 is made up of 14 amino acids. CDR1 and CDR2 (germline): SGHRS, YFSETQ. Trimming cost V 5 bases and J 2 bases; bases outside gene matches: 5. The DNA for the CDR3 is TGCGCCAGCAGGCTCGGGACAGGAAACACTGAAGCTTTCTTT. It specifies CASRLGTGNTEAFF.

Only a few counts were recorded for this clone. The CDR3 sequence: CASSPGGYGYTF. The CDR3 DNA is TGTGCCAGCAGCCCGGGGGGATATGGCTACACCTTC. The chain uses TRBV7-9 and TRBJ1-2; weak D call: TRBD1 (5 bases). CDR1 SEHNR and CDR2 FQNEAQ come from the germline V gene (reference sequence). The CDR3 consists of 12 residues. V shed 5 bases and J shed 5 bases, with 9 bases lying between them.

The chain employs TRBV7-8 and TRBJ2-7, with 7 bases lining up with TRBD1. CDR1 is SGHVS and CDR2 is FQNEAQ in the germline V gene. Germline trimming cut 2 bases from V and 4 bases from J; bases unmatched to any gene: 8. There are 15 residues in the CDR3. Written as DNA, the CDR3 is TGTGCCAGCAGCTTACGACAGGGTACGTTTTACGAGCAGTACTTC. Residues: CASSLRQGTFYEQYF.

The chain recombines TRBV5-1 with TRBJ1-1; 8 bases are shared with TRBD1. This CDR3 spans 16 amino acids. Trimming at V came to 0 bases and at J to 6 bases, leaving 10 bases not matched to a gene. Germline values: CDR1 SGHRS, CDR2 YFSETQ. The CDR3 bases are TGCGCCAGCAGCTTGGGATACGGGAACAGGGGGGCTGAAGCTTTCTTT. This sequence encodes CASSLGYGNRGAEAFF.

The chain uses TRBV19 and TRBJ2-1; D is possibly TRBD2 (7 bases). The V and J ends lost 10 bases and 2 bases respectively, with 18 bases between them. This CDR3 has 15 amino acids. CDR1 and CDR2 from the germline V gene are LNHDA and SQIVND (reference sequence). The CDR3 DNA reads as TGTGCCACGACTCGGGGGGCCAGAACCTACAATGAGCAGTTCTTC. Protein: CATTRGARTYNEQFF.

This clone has only one observation. The chain has TRBV30 and TRBJ1-1; 7 bases agree with TRBD1. Germline V CDR1 and CDR2: GTSNPN, SVGIG (reference sequence). Trimming at V came to 4 bases and at J to 3 bases, leaving 5 bases not matched to a gene. The CDR3 covers 13 residues. CDR3 nucleotide sequence: TGTGCCTGGAAGACAGGGCGGGACACTGAAGCTTTCTTT. Encoded protein: CAWKTGRDTEAFF.

The V and J genes are TRBV10-1 and TRBJ2-5; D perhaps matches TRBD2 (6 bases). Germline V gives CDR1 WNHNN, CDR2 SYGVQD (reference sequence). The V gene lost 4 bases and the J gene lost 3 bases, with 12 bases spanning the gap. The CDR3 runs to 14 residues. CDR3 protein: CASSVYGTEETQYF. Written as DNA, the CDR3 is TGCGCCAGCAGTGTGTACGGGACTGAAGAGACCCAGTACTTC.

V usage is TRBV7-2 and J usage is TRBJ2-7; TRBD2 might be the D (5 bases). The ends were cut back, 2 bases at V and 12 bases at J, with 14 bases in the middle. CDR1 and CDR2 (germline): SGHTA, FQGNSA. The CDR3 has 12 residues. In nucleotides, the CDR3 is TGTGCCAGCAGCTTACCCCGGGGAAACCCGTACTTC. Residues: CASSLPRGNPYF. The full variable domain, rest sourced from reference TRBV7-2 and TRBJ2-7, is GAGVSQSPSNKVTEKGKDVELRCDPISGHTALYWYRQSLGQGLEFLIYFQGNSAPDKSGLPSDRFSAERTGGSVSTLTIQRTQQEDSAVYLCASSLPRGNPYFGPGTRLTVT.